This T cell receptor (beta chain) is drawn from a study of CD8 T cells in ankylosing spondylitis. This clonotype appeared many times. Via MiXCR, TCRdb re-called the 5' RACE reads, giving one row per CDR3 protein. Of a few hundred thousand distinct CDR3 sequences listed, roughly 22% are singletons. The CDR3 contains 14 residues. Losses at the gene ends were 0 bases for V and 7 bases for J; bases not matched to a gene: 2. The germline CDR1 and CDR2 sequences are LNHNV and YYDKDF (reference sequence). The V and J genes are TRBV15 and TRBJ2-2; 7 bases line up with TRBD1. Material for sequencing was blood, either unsorted or a sorted T cell fraction (not recorded which). The source is a male donor with ankylosing spondylitis or in good health (not recorded which). This CDR3 is CATSRDAGGGELFF. The CDR3 nucleotides are TGTGCCACCAGCAGAGATGCAGGGGGCGGGGAGCTGTTTTTT.